The clone carrying this TCR beta chain has just a few counts. What it binds is unknown. This entry is derived from a study of response to subunit inactivated influenza vaccine. Overall study results and limits: Authors suggested seasonal influenza vaccinations each recruit few new T cells.

MiXCR, run by TCRdb on the RT-PCR reads, gives a single entry per CDR3 protein. The sample records around 190,000 distinct CDR3 sequences, about a tenth being singletons. V was clipped by 6 bases and J by 4 bases; unmatched bases: 11. The germline V gene has CDR1 MNHEY and CDR2 SVGEGT. CDR3 size: 16 residues. V gene TRBV6-2 or TRBV6-3 combines with J gene TRBJ2-2, with 7 bases matching TRBD1. The receptor comes from a man in his fifties or sixties who received an inactivated influenza vaccine. This specimen was non-naive T cells sorted from PBMCs, taken on the day of vaccination. CDR3 amino acids: CASSSDRESLTGELFF. In DNA, the CDR3 is TGTGCCAGCAGCAGCGACAGGGAAAGCCTCACCGGGGAGCTGTTTTTT.